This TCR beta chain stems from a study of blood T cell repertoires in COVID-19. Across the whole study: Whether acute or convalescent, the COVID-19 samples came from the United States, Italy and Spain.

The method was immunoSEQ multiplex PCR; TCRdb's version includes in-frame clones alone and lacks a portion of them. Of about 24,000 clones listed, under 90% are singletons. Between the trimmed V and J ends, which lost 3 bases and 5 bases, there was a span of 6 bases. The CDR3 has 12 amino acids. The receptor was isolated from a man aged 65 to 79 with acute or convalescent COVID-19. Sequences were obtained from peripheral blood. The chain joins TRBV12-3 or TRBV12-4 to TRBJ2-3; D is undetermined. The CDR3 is CASSFLVDTQYF. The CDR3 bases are TGTGCCAGCAGTTTTCTCGTAGATACGCAGTATTTT.